This is a list of T cell receptor beta chains from one sample in a study of shared clonotypes between healthy human individuals. Here immunoSEQ multiplex PCR was the method, and the copy in TCRdb shows in-frame clones only, minus some. Of around 1,900,000 clones listed, just under 95% are singletons. The sequencing input was naive CD8+ T cells from PBMCs. The receptor source for this set is a man aged 18 to 30 in good health. Some clones in this sample may be carry-over from other donors' samples. Each CDR3 is given with its conserved first and last residue. Not all rows give a size; the values are once, few, many and, for expanded clones, a class.

abundance,j_gene,v_gene,CDR3aa
.,TRBJ2-7,TRBV28,CASSFQGQPPYEQYF
.,TRBJ2-7,TRBV6-5,CASSERTATYEQYF
.,TRBJ2-1,TRBV27,CASSMGLNNEQFF
.,TRBJ2-7,TRBV28,CASSAVAEYEQYF
.,TRBJ2-4,TRBV2,CASREDRTLIAKNIQYF
.,TRBJ2-3,TRBV5-5,CASSWGLAGITDTQYF
once,TRBJ2-7,TRBV27,CASSLSRGSSPYEQYF
.,TRBJ2-2,TRBV10-3,CAISGPGTSAPNTGELFF
.,TRBJ2-7,TRBV4-1,CASSHWGNGEQYF
.,TRBJ2-2,TRBV1,CTSSQTGPTANTGELFF
.,TRBJ2-7,TRBV30,CAWARGQTYEQYF
.,TRBJ2-7,TRBV11-2,CASSVGPGPYSYEQYF
.,TRBJ1-1,TRBV2,CASGPTGTGRAEAFF
.,TRBJ2-7,TRBV29-1,CSVEAGTDSYEQYF
.,TRBJ2-7,TRBV27,CASGPFTYEQYF
.,TRBJ2-3,TRBV19,CASSIRLLGTDTQYF
.,TRBJ2-7,TRBV25-1,CASSAHPGRPQYF
once,TRBJ2-1,TRBV7-9,CASLAGGGEQFF
once,TRBJ1-4,TRBV9,CASNGGADEKLFF
.,TRBJ1-1,TRBV11-2,CASSPDRANTEAFF
.,TRBJ2-7,TRBV7-8,CASTAGGTKSLYEQYF
.,TRBJ2-2,TRBV27,CASSPDSGKNTGELFF
.,TRBJ2-1,TRBV11-3,CASSTRTASPYNEQFF
.,TRBJ1-3,TRBV15,CATDETGSGNTIYF
.,TRBJ2-6,TRBV28,CASSLGGTDVLTF
once,TRBJ1-1,TRBV2,CASRTQGSEAEAFF
.,TRBJ2-7,TRBV6-1,CASRSQGGGYYEQYF
.,TRBJ2-5,TRBV27,CASRTNRGETQYF
once,TRBJ2-3,TRBV18,CASSELARGDTQYF
.,TRBJ2-7,TRBV9,CASSERDRADEQYF
.,TRBJ2-1,TRBV27,CASTAGGWYNEQFF
.,TRBJ2-7,TRBV27,CASSLRRDGSYEQYF
.,TRBJ2-3,TRBV15,CATSYRTGSTDTQYF
.,TRBJ2-7,TRBV14,CASSQAGQVTYEQYF
.,TRBJ1-2,TRBV4-1,CASSQGQTGYGYTF
.,TRBJ1-2,TRBV5-4,CASSLLHSNYGYTF
.,TRBJ2-1,TRBV4-1,CASSQVRYNEQFF